This T cell receptor beta chain was captured by sequencing in a study of long-term antiretroviral therapy in people with HIV. Regarding the study as a whole: Within the repertoire, clones expanded before ART were dominant at all time points. HIV repertoires spanned tighter CDR3 length ranges than controls did.

Worth noting for this clone: The antigen is undetermined.

V was clipped by 0 bases and J by 2 bases, with 9 bases between them. The CDR3 has 16 residues. Germline loops: CDR1 SGHKS, CDR2 YYEKEE (reference sequence). The authors ran the immunoSEQ assay, v3.0, at survey level. Here immunoSEQ multiplex PCR was the method, and the copy in TCRdb shows in-frame clones only, minus some. This sample has under 20,000 clones, with roughly 86% found just once. Specimen: unsorted PBMCs, collected 0.5 years after starting antiretroviral therapy. The clonotype originates from a man in his forties with HIV. The chain employs TRBV5-5 and TRBJ1-6, with TRBD1 as a possible D gene (5 bases). Written as DNA, the CDR3 is TGTGCCAGCAGCTTGGTACAGGTCACCTATAATTCACCCCTCCACTTT. Translating gives CASSLVQVTYNSPLHF.